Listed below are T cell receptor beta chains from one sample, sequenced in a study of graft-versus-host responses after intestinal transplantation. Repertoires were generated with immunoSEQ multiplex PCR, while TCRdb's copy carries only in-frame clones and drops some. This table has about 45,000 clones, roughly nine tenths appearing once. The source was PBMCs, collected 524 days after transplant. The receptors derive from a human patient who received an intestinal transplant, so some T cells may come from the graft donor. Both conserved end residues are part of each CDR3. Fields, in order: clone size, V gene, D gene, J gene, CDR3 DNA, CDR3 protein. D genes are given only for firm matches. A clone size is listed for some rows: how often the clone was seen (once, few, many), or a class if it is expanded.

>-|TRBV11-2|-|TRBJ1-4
TGTGCCAGCAGCTTAGATATAAATGAAAAACTGTTTTTT
CASSLDINEKLFF
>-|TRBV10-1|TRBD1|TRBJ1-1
TGCGCCAGCAGTCTAGGGACAGGGGGCAGAGGGACTGAAGCTTTCTTT
CASSLGTGGRGTEAFF
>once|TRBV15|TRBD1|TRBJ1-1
TGTGTCACCAGCAGGGGACAGGGTTGGACTGAAGCTTTCTTT
CVTSRGQGWTEAFF
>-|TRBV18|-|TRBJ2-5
TGTGCCAGCTCACCCACAGGTACAGAGACCCAGTACTTC
CASSPTGTETQYF
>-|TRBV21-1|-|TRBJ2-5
TGTGCCAGCAGCAAACGGGGGAGACGCCAGCAAGAGACCCAGTACTTC
CASSKRGRRQQETQYF
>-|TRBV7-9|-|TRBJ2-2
TGTGCCAGCAGCTTAAGCGACAGAAAACCCGGGGAGCTGTTTTTT
CASSLSDRKPGELFF
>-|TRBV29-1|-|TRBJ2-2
TGCAGCGTTGAAGGCGTCCGGGGAACCGGGGAGCTGTTTTTT
CSVEGVRGTGELFF
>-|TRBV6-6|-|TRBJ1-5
TGTGCCAGCAGCTACTTCCGTCAGCCCCAGCATTTT
CASSYFRQPQHF
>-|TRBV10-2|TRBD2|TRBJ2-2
TGCGCCAGTGACTTAGCGGGAGGGTCCACCGGGGAGCTGTTTTTT
CASDLAGGSTGELFF
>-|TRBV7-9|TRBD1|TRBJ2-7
TGTGCCAGCAGCTCCCAGAGGTATGACAGGGCTACGGGAGAGCAGTACTTC
CASSSQRYDRATGEQYF
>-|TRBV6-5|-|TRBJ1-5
TGTGCCAGCAGTTTTCTAGCGGGGGAGCGCCAGCCCCAGCATTTT
CASSFLAGERQPQHF
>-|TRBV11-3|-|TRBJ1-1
TGTGCCAGCAGCTTAGACCCTGGGGGGACTGAAGCTTTCTTT
CASSLDPGGTEAFF
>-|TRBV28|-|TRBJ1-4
TGTGCCAGCAGGTTGAGAGGAGGTTTTAGTGAAAAACTGTTTTTT
CASRLRGGFSEKLFF
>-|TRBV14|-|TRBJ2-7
TGTGCCAGCAGCCAAAGTCTTGCTTCCTACGAGCAGTACTTC
CASSQSLASYEQYF
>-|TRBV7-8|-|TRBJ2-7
TGTGCCAGCAGCTTAGTGTCCAGGGATGGCTACGAGCAGTACTTC
CASSLVSRDGYEQYF
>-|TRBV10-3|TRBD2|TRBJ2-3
TGTGCCACCCTCCAGGTAGCGGGAGGGGGGTCGGGCACAGATACGCAGTATTTT
CATLQVAGGGSGTDTQYF
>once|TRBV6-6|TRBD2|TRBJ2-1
TGTGCCAGCAAAAGAGCGGGAGGAGGAAATGAGCAGTTCTTC
CASKRAGGGNEQFF
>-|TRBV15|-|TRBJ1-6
TGTGCCACCAGCTCAGGAAACTCCTATAATTCACCCCTCCACTTT
CATSSGNSYNSPLHF
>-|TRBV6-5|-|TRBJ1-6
TGTGCCAGCAGACCCGACAGATTTAATTCACCCCTCCACTTT
CASRPDRFNSPLHF
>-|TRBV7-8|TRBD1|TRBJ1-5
TGTGCCAGCAGCGCGCGGGACAGGGGAGATCAGCCCCAGCATTTT
CASSARDRGDQPQHF
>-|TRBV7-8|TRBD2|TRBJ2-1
TGTGCCAGCAGCTTAGTTGTGTCAGCGGGAGGTGGCAATGAGCAGTTCTTC
CASSLVVSAGGGNEQFF
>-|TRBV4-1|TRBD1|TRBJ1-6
TGCGCCAGCAGCCAAGGCCCCGGGACAGGGGGAACTTCACCCCTCCACTTT
CASSQGPGTGGTSPLHF
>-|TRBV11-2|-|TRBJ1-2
TGTGCCAGCAGCTTAGTCCCGGGGTACTATGGCTACACCTTC
CASSLVPGYYGYTF
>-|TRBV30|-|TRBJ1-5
TGTGCCTGGAGTGTGAAAGGGCTAGGGGATAGACAGCCCCAGCATTTT
CAWSVKGLGDRQPQHF
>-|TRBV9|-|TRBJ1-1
TGTGCCAGCAGCGCTCAAAAGGGCACTGAAGCTTTCTTT
CASSAQKGTEAFF
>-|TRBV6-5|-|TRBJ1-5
TGTGCCAGCAGTTACTCACAGGTTAGCAATCAGCCCCAGCATTTT
CASSYSQVSNQPQHF
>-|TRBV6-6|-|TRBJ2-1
TGTGCCAGCAGTACCCTGGGACGTCAGAGTATTGAGCAGTTCTTC
CASSTLGRQSIEQFF
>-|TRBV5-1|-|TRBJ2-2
TGCGCCAGCAGCTTCCTTAACACCGGGGAGCTGTTTTTT
CASSFLNTGELFF
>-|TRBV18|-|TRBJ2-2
TGTGCCAGCTCGCGCCGGGACTTACCGAACACCGGGGAGCTGTTTTTT
CASSRRDLPNTGELFF
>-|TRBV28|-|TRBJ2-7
TGTGCCAGCAGTTTCCGGTTGGACACTATCTCCTACGAGCAGTACTTC
CASSFRLDTISYEQYF
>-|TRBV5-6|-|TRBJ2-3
TGTGCCAGCAGCTTGGTAGAAGGGCGGGAGCAGTATTTT
CASSLVEGREQYF
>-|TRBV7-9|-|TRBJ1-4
TGTGCCAGCAGCTTGCACAGGGATAATGAAAAACTGTTTTTT
CASSLHRDNEKLFF
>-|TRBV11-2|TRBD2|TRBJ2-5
TGTGCCAGCAGCTCGTCGGGAGGGTCTGGGGGGACCCAGTACTTC
CASSSSGGSGGTQYF
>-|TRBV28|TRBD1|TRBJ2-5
TGTGCCAGCAGTTACGGACAGGGTTGGGAGACCCAGTACTTC
CASSYGQGWETQYF
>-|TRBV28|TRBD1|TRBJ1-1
TGTGCCAGCAGTGCTTTAATAAAGACAGGGCTGAACACTGAAGCTTTCTTT
CASSALIKTGLNTEAFF
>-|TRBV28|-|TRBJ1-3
TGTGCCAGCAGTTTATCGATGGGCCCTCGGGGAAACACCATATATTTT
CASSLSMGPRGNTIYF
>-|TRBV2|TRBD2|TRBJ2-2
TGTGCCAGCAGTATACTAGCGGGAGGACCTAACACCGGGGAGCTGTTTTTT
CASSILAGGPNTGELFF
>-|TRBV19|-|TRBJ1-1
TGTGCCAGTAGTATATTGGGCAGGGTTAACACTGAAGCTTTCTTT
CASSILGRVNTEAFF
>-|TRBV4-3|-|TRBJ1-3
TGCGCCAGCAGCCAAAGGTGGGAATCTGGAAACACCATATATTTT
CASSQRWESGNTIYF
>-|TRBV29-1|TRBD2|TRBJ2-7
TGCAGCGTCGAAAAGGCTAGCGGGATGGCTTACGAGCAGTACTTC
CSVEKASGMAYEQYF
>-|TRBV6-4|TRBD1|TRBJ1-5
TGTGCCAGCAGTGACCCTCTAACAGGGACAGGCATTGACAATCAGCCCCAGCATTTT
CASSDPLTGTGIDNQPQHF
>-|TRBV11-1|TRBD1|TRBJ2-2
TGTGCCAGCAGCTCTATATCAGGGACAGGGAACACCGGGGAGCTGTTTTTT
CASSSISGTGNTGELFF
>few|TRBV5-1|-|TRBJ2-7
TGCGCCAGCAGCTTGGTTGCTACCGGGGACTACGAGCAGTACTTC
CASSLVATGDYEQYF
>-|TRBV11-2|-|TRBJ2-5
TGTGCCAGCAGCTTAGGAGGAGGGAGTGGCGAGACCCAGTACTTC
CASSLGGGSGETQYF
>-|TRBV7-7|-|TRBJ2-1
TGTGCTAGCAGCTTAGGGGCGGCGGGCGAGCAGTTCTTC
CASSLGAAGEQFF
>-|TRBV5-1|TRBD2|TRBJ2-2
TGCGCCAGCAGCCGAGGACTAGCGGGAGGGGGCTACACCGGGGAGCTGTTTTTT
CASSRGLAGGGYTGELFF
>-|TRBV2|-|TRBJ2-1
TGTGCCAGCTCCCGGACCAGCTACAATGAGCAGTTCTTC
CASSRTSYNEQFF
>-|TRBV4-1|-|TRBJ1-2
TGCGCCAGCAGCCAAGACCCATCCGGGACTCCAGGCTACACCTTC
CASSQDPSGTPGYTF
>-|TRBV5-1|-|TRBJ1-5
TGCGCCAGCAGCCCCGGACAGTTCAATCAGCCCCAGCATTTT
CASSPGQFNQPQHF
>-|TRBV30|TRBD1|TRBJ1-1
TGTGCCTGGAAAGGGACAGGTCCCACTGAAGCTTTCTTT
CAWKGTGPTEAFF
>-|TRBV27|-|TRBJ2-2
TGTGCCAGCAGTTTAAGGGGCACGAACACCGGGGAGCTGTTTTTT
CASSLRGTNTGELFF
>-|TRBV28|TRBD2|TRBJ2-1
TGTGCCAGCAGTTCACCGGGACTAGGGACTGGCGAGCAGTTCTTC
CASSSPGLGTGEQFF
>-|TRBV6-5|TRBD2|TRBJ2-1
TGTGCCAGCAGTCAGGGACTAGCGGCGTACAATGAGCAGTTCTTC
CASSQGLAAYNEQFF
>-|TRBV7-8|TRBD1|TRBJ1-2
TGTGCCAGCAGCCCCGCGGGGCAGGGGGCCTATGGCTACACCTTC
CASSPAGQGAYGYTF
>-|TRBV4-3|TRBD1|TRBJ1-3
TGCGCCAGCAGCCAAGCCCTCATGACAGGGCTCGGAAACACCATATATTTT
CASSQALMTGLGNTIYF
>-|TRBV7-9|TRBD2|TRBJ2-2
TGTGCCAGCGATCCGATTAGCGGGAGTCGTACCGGGGAGCTGTTTTTT
CASDPISGSRTGELFF
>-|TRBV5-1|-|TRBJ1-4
TGCGCCAGCAGCTTGGCCGGGTTAACAGGGTCTGAAAAACTGTTTTTT
CASSLAGLTGSEKLFF
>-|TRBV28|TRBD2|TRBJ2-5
TGTGCCAGCAGGCCACCAGGGACTAGCGGGATAACCCAGCACTTC
CASRPPGTSGITQHF
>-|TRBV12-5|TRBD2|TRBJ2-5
TGTGCTAGTGGTACGGGACTAGCGGGCCTCCAAGAGACCCAGTACTTC
CASGTGLAGLQETQYF